This T cell receptor beta chain was profiled in a study of T-cell memory formation after mild COVID-19. Regarding the study as a whole: CD4+ contracting clones were mainly CM and EM; CD8+ ones, EMRA.

This clonotype was seen a handful of times. Its antigen remains unidentified. TCRdb reanalysed the 5' RACE reads using MiXCR and keeps one entry per CDR3 protein. Of about 440,000 distinct CDR3 sequences in the sample, approximately 20% were seen once. The sequenced sample consisted of PBMCs or a T cell subset sorted from them (not recorded which). The sequence came from an adult woman who had mild COVID-19 (a few samples of this study predate the infection). Cell type and time point are not known.

The CDR3 nucleotides are TGTGCCAGCAGCAAAGTGTGCGGGAGGACACCCCGAGGGCAGTACTTC. It yields the protein CASSKVCGRTPRGQYF. The chain uses TRBV21-1 and TRBJ2-7; TRBD2 was called by the table and not checked on the DNA. TRBV21-1 is an annotated pseudogene. The CDR3 covers 16 residues.